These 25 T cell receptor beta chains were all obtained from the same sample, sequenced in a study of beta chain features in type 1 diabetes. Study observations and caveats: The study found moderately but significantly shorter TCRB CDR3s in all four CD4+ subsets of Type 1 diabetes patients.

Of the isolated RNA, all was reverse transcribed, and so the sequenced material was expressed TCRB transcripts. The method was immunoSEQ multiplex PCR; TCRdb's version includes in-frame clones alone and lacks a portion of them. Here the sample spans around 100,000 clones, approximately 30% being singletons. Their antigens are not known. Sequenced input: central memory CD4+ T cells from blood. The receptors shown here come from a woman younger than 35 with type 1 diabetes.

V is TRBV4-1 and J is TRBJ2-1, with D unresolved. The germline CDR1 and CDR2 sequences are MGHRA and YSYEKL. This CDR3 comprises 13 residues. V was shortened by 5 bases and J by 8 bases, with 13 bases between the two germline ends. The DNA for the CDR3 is TGCGCCAGCAGCGTCCCCCCTAGATATGAGCAGTTCTTC. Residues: CASSVPPRYEQFF.

This chain's CDR3 is CASGTVEKLFF. Here the CDR3 DNA reads TGTGCCTCGGGGACAGTTGAAAAACTGTTTTTT. This chain connects TRBV30 to TRBJ1-4, with 7 bases fitting TRBD1. The germline V gene encodes CDR1 GTSNPN and CDR2 SVGIG (reference sequence). The CDR3 runs 11 residues. V lost 7 bases and J lost 7; bases outside the gene matches: 3.

The CDR3 sequence is CASSSDRQSGELFF. The DNA of the CDR3 is TGTGCCAGCAGCTCCGACAGACAAAGCGGGGAGCTGTTTTTT. The chain is built from TRBV7-3 and TRBJ2-2, with D possibly being TRBD1 (5 bases). Trimming removed 4 bases from V and 7 bases from J, with 13 bases in between. The CDR3 contains 14 residues. Per the germline V gene, CDR1 is SGHTA and CDR2 is FQGTGA.

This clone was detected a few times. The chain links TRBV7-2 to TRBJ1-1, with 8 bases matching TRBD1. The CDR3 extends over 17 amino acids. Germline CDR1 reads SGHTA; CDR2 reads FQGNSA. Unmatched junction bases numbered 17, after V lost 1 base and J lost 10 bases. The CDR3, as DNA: TGTGCCAGCAGCTTAGTTCAGGGGGCAGGGGGTCGTTCGATAGCTTTCTTT. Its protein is CASSLVQGAGGRSIAFF.

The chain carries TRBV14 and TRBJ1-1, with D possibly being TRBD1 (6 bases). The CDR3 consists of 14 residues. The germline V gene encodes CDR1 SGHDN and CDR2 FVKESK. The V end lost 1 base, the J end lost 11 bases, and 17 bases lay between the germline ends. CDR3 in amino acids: CASSQGYPPGVAFF. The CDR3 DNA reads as TGTGCCAGCAGCCAAGGATACCCACCAGGGGTGGCTTTCTTT.

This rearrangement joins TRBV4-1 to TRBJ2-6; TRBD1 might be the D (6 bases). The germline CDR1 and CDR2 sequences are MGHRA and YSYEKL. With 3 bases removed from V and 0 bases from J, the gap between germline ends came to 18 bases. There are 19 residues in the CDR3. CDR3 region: CASSQLRDIGLSGANVLTF. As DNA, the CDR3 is TGCGCCAGCAGCCAGCTCCGGGACATCGGACTCTCTGGGGCCAACGTCCTGACTTTC.

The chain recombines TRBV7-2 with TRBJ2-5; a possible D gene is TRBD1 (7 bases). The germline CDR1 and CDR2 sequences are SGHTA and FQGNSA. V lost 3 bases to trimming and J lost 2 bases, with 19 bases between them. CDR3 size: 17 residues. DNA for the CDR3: TGTGCCAGCAGCTTCAGGGGGGCCCCGCGCCGACAAGAGACCCAGTACTTC. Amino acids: CASSFRGAPRRQETQYF.

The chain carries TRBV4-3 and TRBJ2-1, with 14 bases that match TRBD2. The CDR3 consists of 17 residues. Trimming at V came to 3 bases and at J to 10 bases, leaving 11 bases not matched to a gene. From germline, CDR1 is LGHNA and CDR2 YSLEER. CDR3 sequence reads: CASSQYLGTSGSREQFF. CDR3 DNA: TGCGCCAGCAGCCAGTATTTGGGGACTAGCGGGAGTCGGGAGCAGTTCTTC.

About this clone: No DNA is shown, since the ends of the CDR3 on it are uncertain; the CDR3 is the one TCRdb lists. The CDR3: CASSSLDNKAFF. This rearrangement joins TRBV19 to TRBJ1-1; TRBD1 was called by the table and not checked on the DNA. Germline lookup yields CDR1 LNHDA and CDR2 SQIVND (reference sequence). The CDR3 totals 12 residues, both ends included.

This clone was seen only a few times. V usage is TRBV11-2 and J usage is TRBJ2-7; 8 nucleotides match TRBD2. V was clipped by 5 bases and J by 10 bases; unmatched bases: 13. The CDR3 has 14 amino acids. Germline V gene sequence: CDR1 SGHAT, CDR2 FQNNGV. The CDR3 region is CASSLTATGGPQYF. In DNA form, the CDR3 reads TGTGCCAGCAGCCTTACCGCAACGGGAGGGCCTCAGTACTTC.

CDR3 amino acids: CACRGGQGLADTQYF. DNA of the CDR3: TGTGCCTGCCGGGGGGGACAGGGGTTAGCAGATACGCAGTATTTT. The chain joins TRBV6-5 to TRBJ2-3; the match to TRBD1 covers 10 bases. CDR3 length: 15 residues. The germline V gene encodes CDR1 MNHEY and CDR2 SVGAGI. V lost 11 bases to trimming and J lost 4 bases; unmatched junction nucleotides: 12.

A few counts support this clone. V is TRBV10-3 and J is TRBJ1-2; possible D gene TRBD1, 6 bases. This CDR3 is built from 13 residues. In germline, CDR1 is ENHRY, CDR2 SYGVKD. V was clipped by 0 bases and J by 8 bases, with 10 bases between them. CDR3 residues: CAISESRGPGYTF. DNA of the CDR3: TGTGCCATCAGTGAGTCGCGGGGGCCCGGCTACACCTTC.

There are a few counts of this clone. The CDR3 DNA reads TGTGCCAGCAGCGTACTCGACAGGGACTATGGCTACACCTTC. Translating it yields CASSVLDRDYGYTF. The chain links TRBV9 to TRBJ1-2; 7 nucleotides align to TRBD1. The V gene end was trimmed by 1 base and the J gene end by 3 bases; junction bases not matched to a gene: 3. The CDR3 has 14 amino acids. CDR1 is SGDLS, CDR2 YYNGEE, per germline.

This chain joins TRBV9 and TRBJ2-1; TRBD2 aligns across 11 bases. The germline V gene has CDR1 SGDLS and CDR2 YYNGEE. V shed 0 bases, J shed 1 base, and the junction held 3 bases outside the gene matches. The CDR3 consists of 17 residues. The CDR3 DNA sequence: TGTGCCAGCAGCGTAGTAGGGACTAGCGGATCCTACAATGAGCAGTTCTTC. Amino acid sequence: CASSVVGTSGSYNEQFF. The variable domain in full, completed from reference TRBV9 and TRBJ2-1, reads DSGVTQTPKHLITATGQRVTLRCSPRSGDLSVYWYQQSLDQGLQFLIQYYNGEERAKGNILERFSAQQFPDLHSELNLSSLELGDSALYFCASSVVGTSGSYNEQFFGPGTRLTVL.

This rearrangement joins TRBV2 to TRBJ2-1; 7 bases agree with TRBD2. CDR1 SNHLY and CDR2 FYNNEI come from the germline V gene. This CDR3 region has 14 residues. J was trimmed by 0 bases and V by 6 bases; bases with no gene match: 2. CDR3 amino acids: CASRGGGSYNEQFF. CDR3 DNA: TGTGCCAGCAGGGGCGGGGGCTCCTACAATGAGCAGTTCTTC.

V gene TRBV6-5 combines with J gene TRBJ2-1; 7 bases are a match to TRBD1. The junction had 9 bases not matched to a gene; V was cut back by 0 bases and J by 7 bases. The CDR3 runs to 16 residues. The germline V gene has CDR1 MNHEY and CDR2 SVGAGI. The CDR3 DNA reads TGTGCCAGCAGTTACTCGAACAGGGGATTGAAGAATGAGCAGTTCTTC. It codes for CASSYSNRGLKNEQFF.

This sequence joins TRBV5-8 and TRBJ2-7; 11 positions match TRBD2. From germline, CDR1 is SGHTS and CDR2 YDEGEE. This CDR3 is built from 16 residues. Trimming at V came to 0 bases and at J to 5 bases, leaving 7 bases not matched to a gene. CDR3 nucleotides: TGTGCCAGCAGCTTGGGAACTAGCGGGAGCTTGGACGAGCAGTACGTC. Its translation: CASSLGTSGSLDEQYV.

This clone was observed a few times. CDR3 nucleotides: TGTGCCAGCAGCTTGGGGGACATCAGGCGAGGCTACACCTTC. Protein product: CASSLGDIRRGYTF. The V gene is TRBV5-6, the J gene TRBJ1-2, with TRBD1 as a possible D gene (6 bases). The V gene's germline CDR1 is SGHDT and CDR2 YYEEEE. The CDR3 totals 14 residues. Trimming removed 0 bases at V and 8 bases at J, with 14 bases between.

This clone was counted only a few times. In DNA form, the CDR3 reads TGTGCCAGCAGCTTTTTATGGGTTCCGGGACTAGGATTCTACGAGCAGTACGTC. It translates to CASSFLWVPGLGFYEQYV. The rearrangement links TRBV7-2 to TRBJ2-7; 8 nucleotides match TRBD2. This CDR3 has 18 amino acids. The trim removed 3 bases at V and 3 bases at J, leaving 16 bases unmatched. Germline V CDR1 and CDR2: SGHTA, FQGNSA.

CDR3 loop: CASSPNSIYRTSGSGELFF. CDR3 DNA: TGTGCCAGCTCACCGAATTCAATTTACAGGACTAGCGGGAGCGGGGAGCTGTTTTTT. The chain employs TRBV18 and TRBJ2-2; 13 positions agree with TRBD2. CDR1 and CDR2 from the germline V gene are KGHSH and LQKENI. Trimming cost V 3 bases and J 7 bases; bases outside gene matches: 14. The CDR3 is 19 amino acids.

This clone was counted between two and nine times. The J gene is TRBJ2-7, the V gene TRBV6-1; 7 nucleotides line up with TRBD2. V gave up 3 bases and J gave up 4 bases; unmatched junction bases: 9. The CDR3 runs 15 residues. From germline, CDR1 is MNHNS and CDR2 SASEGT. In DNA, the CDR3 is TGTGCCAGCAGTGAGTCCGGCGGGAGCTGGTACGAGCAGTACTTC. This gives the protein CASSESGGSWYEQYF.

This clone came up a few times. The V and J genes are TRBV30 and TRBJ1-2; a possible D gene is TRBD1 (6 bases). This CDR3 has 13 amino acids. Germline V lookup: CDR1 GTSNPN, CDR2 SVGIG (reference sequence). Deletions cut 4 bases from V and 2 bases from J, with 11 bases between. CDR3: CAWTQDSNYGYTF. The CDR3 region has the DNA TGTGCCTGGACCCAGGACAGCAACTATGGCTACACCTTC.

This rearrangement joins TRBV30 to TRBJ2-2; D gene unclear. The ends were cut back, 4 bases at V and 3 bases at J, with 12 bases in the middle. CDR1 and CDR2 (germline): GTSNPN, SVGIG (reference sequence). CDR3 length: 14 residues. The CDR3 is CAWTRNTDTGELFF. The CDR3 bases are TGTGCCTGGACCAGGAATACGGACACCGGGGAGCTGTTTTTT.

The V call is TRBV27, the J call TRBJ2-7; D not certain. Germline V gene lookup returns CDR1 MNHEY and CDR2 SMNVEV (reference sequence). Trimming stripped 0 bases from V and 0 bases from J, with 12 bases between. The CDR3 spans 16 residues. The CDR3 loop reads CASSLSATTTSYEQYV. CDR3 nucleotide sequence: TGTGCCAGCAGTTTATCGGCTACTACGACCTCCTACGAGCAGTACGTC.

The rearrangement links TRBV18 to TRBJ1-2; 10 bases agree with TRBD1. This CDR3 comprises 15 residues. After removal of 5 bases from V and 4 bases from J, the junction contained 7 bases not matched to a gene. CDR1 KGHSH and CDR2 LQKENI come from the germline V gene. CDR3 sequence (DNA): TGTGCCAGCTCAGTATCCGGGACAGGGGCCTATGGCTACACCTTC. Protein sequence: CASSVSGTGAYGYTF.